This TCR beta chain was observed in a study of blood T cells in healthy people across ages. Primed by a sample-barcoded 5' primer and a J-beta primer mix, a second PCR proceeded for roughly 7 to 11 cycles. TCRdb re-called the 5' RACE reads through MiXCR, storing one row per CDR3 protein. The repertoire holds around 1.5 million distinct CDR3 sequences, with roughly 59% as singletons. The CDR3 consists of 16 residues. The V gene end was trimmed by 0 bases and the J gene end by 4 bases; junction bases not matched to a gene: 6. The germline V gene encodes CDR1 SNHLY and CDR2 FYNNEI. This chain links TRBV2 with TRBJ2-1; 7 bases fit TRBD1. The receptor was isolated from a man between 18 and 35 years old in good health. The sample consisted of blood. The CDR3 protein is CASSEAKGARYNEQFF. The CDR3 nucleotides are TGTGCCAGCAGTGAAGCGAAGGGGGCGCGATACAATGAGCAGTTCTTC.